These 3 T cell receptor beta chains were sequenced from one sample in a study of regulatory T cells in long-lasting Graves disease (dated by TCRdb to the early 2020s). Receptors were amplified or captured by multiplex PCR. Sequencer: Illumina HiSeq 4000. iRepertoire HTBI primers and Arm-PCR amplification of CDR3 regions were used to construct TCR beta libraries. The public sequencing data were trimmed at Q25 with fastp and processed into clonotypes with MiXCR by TCRdb, which kept only in-frame beta chains. Records with the same CDR3 protein are collapsed into one entry carrying the most frequent genes and DNA. The sample table lists about 660,000 distinct CDR3 sequences, around 30% of them with a count of one. Together, the top ten hold about two fifths of the sample. The sample's time point, from its label and the paper: persistent/refractory GD, antithyroid drugs over 5 years with positive TRAb. For both TCR sequencing and RNA sequencing, RNA was extracted from PBMCs in TRIzol.

The source was peripheral blood mononuclear cells (PBMCs), collected when the disease was refractory, from a patient treated with antithyroid drugs. Source of these receptors: a female donor with Graves disease.

Of note for this clonotype: Possible read error: a much larger clone is one base away. V and J are TRBV7-3 and TRBJ2-7, with 7 bases fitting TRBD1. Germline-derived CDR1 and CDR2 are SGHTA and FQGTGA. Trimming took 5 bases from V and 2 from J; bases not matched to a gene: 6. There are 14 residues in the CDR3. The CDR3 loop is CASSPGTAPYEQYF. The CDR3 nucleotides read TGTGCCAGCAGCCCCGGGACAGCCCCCTACGAGCAGTACTTC.

This chain uses TRBV7-2 with TRBJ1-5, with 8 nucleotides matching TRBD1. From germline, CDR1 is SGHTA and CDR2 FQGNSA. The trim removed 4 bases at V and 4 bases at J, leaving 9 bases unmatched. The length of the CDR3 is 16 residues. CDR3 DNA: TGTGCCAGCAGCTCTAACAGGACAGGGTTTAATCAGCCCCAGCATTTT. It specifies CASSSNRTGFNQPQHF.

A note on this clonotype: The junction departs from the called germline gene at one end, perhaps through a read error. J is TRBJ1-3 and V is TRBV7-2; no clear D gene. Germline V gene lookup returns CDR1 SGHTA and CDR2 FQGNSA. The CDR3 totals 13 residues. CDR3 DNA: TGTGCCAACAGCAAGATATACGGAAACACCATATATTTT. Translated: CANSKIYGNTIYF.